The rows below give T cell receptor beta chains drawn from one sample of a study of T cell changes during pregnancy in multiple sclerosis. Assay: immunoSEQ multiplex PCR; the TCRdb copy retains only in-frame clones and omits some. The profile covers about 21,000 clones, with 80% to 90% appearing a single time and roughly 1% taken by the ten largest. The sample here was CD4+ T cells from peripheral blood mononuclear cells, taken in the first trimester of pregnancy. These receptors were obtained from a female donor in good health, enrolled as a control in a pregnancy study. The CDR3 runs from the conserved cysteine through the conserved F or W. A D gene is named only where the DNA matches it firmly. Part of the rows lack a size; the others show once, few, many or a class for expanded clones.

>14|.|TRBV6-5|TRBJ2-3|TRBD2
TGTGCCAGCAAGGCTAGCGGGACAGCCGATACGCAGTATTTT
CASKASGTADTQYF
>15|.|TRBV29-1|TRBJ2-5|.
TGCAGCGTTGAAACCCCTCGACAGAACGAAGAGACCCAGTACTTC
CSVETPRQNEETQYF
>15|.|TRBV30|TRBJ2-2|TRBD1
TGTGCCTGGAACAGGGGGCAGGGGGACACCGGGGAGCTGTTTTTT
CAWNRGQGDTGELFF
>15|medium-sized|TRBV5-1|TRBJ2-7|TRBD2
TGCGCCAGCAGCGTGACCAGCGGGGGCTTGGGGGAGCAGTACTTC
CASSVTSGGLGEQYF
>15|.|TRBV2|TRBJ2-7|TRBD2
TGTGCCAGCACTCCTAGCGGGAGGGCCCAGTACGAGCAGTACTTC
CASTPSGRAQYEQYF
>15|once|TRBV6-1|TRBJ1-5|TRBD1
TGTGCCAGCAGCCCACAGGGGGGCGGCAATCAGCCCCAGCATTTT
CASSPQGGGNQPQHF
>14|.|TRBV19|TRBJ2-6|.
TGTGCCAGTAGTATGGGGCGTAGGGCCAACGTCCTGACTTTC
CASSMGRRANVLTF
>18|.|TRBV4-2|TRBJ2-2|.
TGTGCCAGCAGCCAAGAACCCTGGACTGCCTCGAACACCGGGGAGCTGTTTTTT
CASSQEPWTASNTGELFF
>14|.|TRBV5-4|TRBJ2-2|TRBD1
TGTGCCAGCGGCTTCGGGACAGACACCGGGGAGCTGTTTTTT
CASGFGTDTGELFF
>16|few|TRBV4-1|TRBJ1-5|.
TGCGCCAGCAGCCAAGGGCTGGCGGCTAGCAATCAGCCCCAGCATTTT
CASSQGLAASNQPQHF
>12|.|TRBV5-6|TRBJ2-7|TRBD1
TGTGCCAGCAGCATGACAGGGTACGAGCAGTACTTC
CASSMTGYEQYF
>13|once|TRBV5-1|TRBJ2-7|.
TGCGCCAGCAGCTTGGAGGACAGTTACGAGCAGTACTTC
CASSLEDSYEQYF
>13|.|TRBV5-1|TRBJ2-1|.
TGCGCCAGCAGCTCGGACAGTTACAATGAGCAGTTCTTC
CASSSDSYNEQFF
>18|once|TRBV14|TRBJ2-1|TRBD2
TGTGCCAGCAGCCAAGGGACTAGCGGGAGCAAGGTGTTGGATGAGCAGTTCTTC
CASSQGTSGSKVLDEQFF
>14|.|TRBV6-5|TRBJ2-5|TRBD2
TGTGCCAGCAGCTCCGGGGGGGTAGCGGAGACCCAGTACTTC
CASSSGGVAETQYF
>14|.|TRBV7-8|TRBJ1-1|TRBD1
TGTGCCAGCAGGGGACAGACCTCTGGGCCTGAAGCTTTCTTT
CASRGQTSGPEAFF
>15|.|TRBV7-2|TRBJ1-3|.
TGTGCCAGCAGCCCGCAGGGTATCTTTGGAAACACCATATATTTT
CASSPQGIFGNTIYF
>16|.|TRBV9|TRBJ2-7|TRBD2
TGTGCCAGCAGCGTAGCGGTAGCGGGGACTTCTGGGGAGCAGTACTTC
CASSVAVAGTSGEQYF
>16|.|TRBV2|TRBJ2-1|.
TGTGCCAGCAATGACCAGTGGACACCATCCTACAATGAGCAGTTCTTC
CASNDQWTPSYNEQFF
>14|.|TRBV5-1|TRBJ2-5|.
TGCGCCAGCAGCTTGGCCGCGCAGGGGGAGACCCAGTACTTC
CASSLAAQGETQYF
>14|.|TRBV25-1|TRBJ2-3|.
TGTGCCAGCAGTGAACAAGGGGGAAGCGGTACGCAGTATTTT
CASSEQGGSGTQYF
>18|.|TRBV9|TRBJ2-6|TRBD1
TGTGCCAGCAATTCATATGGGACAGGGGGGTCTGGGGCCAACGTCCTGACTTTC
CASNSYGTGGSGANVLTF
>13|once|TRBV5-4|TRBJ2-5|.
TGTGCCAGCAGCCAAGGACTGCAAGAGACCCAGTACTTC
CASSQGLQETQYF
>15|.|TRBV14|TRBJ2-3|.
TGTGCCAGCAGCCTAAGAGGGGGTGGCTCAGATACGCAGTATTTT
CASSLRGGGSDTQYF
>15|few|TRBV6-6|TRBJ2-7|.
TGTGCCAGCAGTCCCCGGGACATGAGCTCCTACGAGCAGTACTTC
CASSPRDMSSYEQYF
>16|.|TRBV19|TRBJ2-7|.
TGTGCCAGTAGTATAGCGGCAGTCGGGGGCTCCTACGAGCAGTACTTC
CASSIAAVGGSYEQYF
>13|.|TRBV5-4|TRBJ1-2|.
TGTGCCAGCAGCGTAGGACAAGGTAAAGGCTACACCTTC
CASSVGQGKGYTF
>14|.|TRBV5-1|TRBJ2-7|.
TGCGCCAGCAGCCGGAGGACGGAAACCTACGAGCAGTACTTC
CASSRRTETYEQYF
>13|few|TRBV4-1|TRBJ2-1|.
TGCGCCAGCCCTCCCCGAAAAGCAGGTGAGCAGTTCTTC
CASPPRKAGEQFF
>16|.|TRBV18|TRBJ2-5|.
TGTGCCAGCTCACCACAAATCGGAGCGTACCAAGAGACCCAGTACTTC
CASSPQIGAYQETQYF
>17|.|TRBV6-4|TRBJ2-2|.
TGTGCCAGCAGTGATTCGTTCGGGGGGCCGAACACCGGGGAGCTGTTTTTT
CASSDSFGGPNTGELFF
>15|.|TRBV7-3|TRBJ2-1|.
TGTGCCAGCAGCTCGTACTCGGGACTCCCCAATGAGCAGTTCTTC
CASSSYSGLPNEQFF
>15|.|TRBV7-7|TRBJ2-5|.
TGTGCCAGCAGCTCCACAGGGCAGGGTCGGGAGACCCAGTACTTC
CASSSTGQGRETQYF
>15|.|TRBV7-6|TRBJ1-6|TRBD1
TGTGCCAGCAGCTTCGACGGGACAGATAATTCACCCCTCCACTTT
CASSFDGTDNSPLHF
>15|.|TRBV11-2|TRBJ1-6|.
TGTGCCAGCAGCTTGGGCCAGGGGACAAATTCACCCCTCCACTTT
CASSLGQGTNSPLHF
>17|.|TRBV4-2|TRBJ2-7|.
TGTGCCAGCAGCCAAGAAATGACGGCAGGGCTAGACCACGAGCAGTACTTC
CASSQEMTAGLDHEQYF
>15|.|TRBV7-9|TRBJ1-2|TRBD1
TGTGCCAGCAGCTTAGCGCTTGGACAGGAAGGTGGCTACACCTTC
CASSLALGQEGGYTF
>15|.|TRBV27|TRBJ2-7|.
TGTGCCAGCAGTTTAGTTCCCCAGGGGCGCGGGGAGCAGTACTTC
CASSLVPQGRGEQYF
>18|.|TRBV5-1|TRBJ2-4|TRBD2
TGCGCCAGCAGCTTAAACGACGGAGCGGGGACTGCAAAAAACATTCAGTACTTC
CASSLNDGAGTAKNIQYF
>16|.|TRBV4-2|TRBJ2-7|TRBD2
TGTGCCAGCAGCCAAGATTCGGCGGGGGGGCCAAACGAGCAGTACTTC
CASSQDSAGGPNEQYF
>15|.|TRBV27|TRBJ2-6|.
TGTGCCAGCAGTCCAGGAACAGGAGGGGCCAACGTCCTGACTTTC
CASSPGTGGANVLTF
>14|once|TRBV5-4|TRBJ2-4|TRBD2
TGTGCCAGCAGCCTAGCGGGGGGGCGCAACATTCAGTACTTC
CASSLAGGRNIQYF
>16|.|TRBV15|TRBJ2-7|TRBD1
TGTGCCACCAGCACCCGCATGAGGGGGCCCAGTGAGGAGCAGTACTTC
CATSTRMRGPSEEQYF
>17|.|TRBV7-8|TRBJ1-6|.
TGTGCCAGCAGCTTAGGCCCGGGGGTCGGGGGGCGTTCACCCCTCCACTTT
CASSLGPGVGGRSPLHF
>12|few|TRBV5-1|TRBJ1-1|.
TGCGCCAGCAGCTTCGGGGTCGGTGAAGCTTTCTTT
CASSFGVGEAFF